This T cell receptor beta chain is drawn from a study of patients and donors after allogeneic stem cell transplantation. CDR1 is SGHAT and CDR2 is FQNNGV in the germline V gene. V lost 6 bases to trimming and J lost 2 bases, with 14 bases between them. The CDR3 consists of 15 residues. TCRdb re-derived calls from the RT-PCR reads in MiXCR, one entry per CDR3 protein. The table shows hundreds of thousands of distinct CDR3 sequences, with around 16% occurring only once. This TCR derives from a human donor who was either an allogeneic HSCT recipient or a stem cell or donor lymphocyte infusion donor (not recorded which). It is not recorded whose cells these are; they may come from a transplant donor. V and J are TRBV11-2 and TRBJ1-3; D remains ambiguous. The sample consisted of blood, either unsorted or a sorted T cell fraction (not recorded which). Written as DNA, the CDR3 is TGTGCCAGCAGTTCTGTTCGGGGTACTGGAAACACCATATATTTT. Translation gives CASSSVRGTGNTIYF.